One and the same sample provided the 32 T cell receptor beta chains below, sequenced in a study of technical replicates of blood from a handful of donors. TCRdb's table, derived via immunoSEQ multiplex PCR, lists solely in-frame clones and lacks some. The sample lists tens of thousands of clones, 85% to 95% occurring once. Sequenced: T cells isolated from PBMCs. Every receptor here comes from a human donor in good health.

The CDR3 coding sequence is TGTGCCACCTATTGGACTAACTACGAGCAGTACTTC. Amino acid sequence: CATYWTNYEQYF. The chain is built from TRBV15 and TRBJ2-7, with D tentatively TRBD2 (6 bases). The V and J ends lost 8 bases and 3 bases respectively, with 11 bases between them. The germline gives CDR1 LNHNV, CDR2 YYDKDF (reference sequence). CDR3 length: 12 amino acids.

CDR3 sequence (DNA): TGTGCCAGCAGCTTGGGAGGGTTCTACGAGCAGTACTTC. It is translated as CASSLGGFYEQYF. The chain carries TRBV5-6 and TRBJ2-7, with a weak D call TRBD2 (5 bases). The V gene's germline CDR1 is SGHDT and CDR2 YYEEEE. V lost 0 bases to trimming and J lost 3 bases, with 7 bases between them. This CDR3 contains 13 residues.

This sequence joins TRBV30 and TRBJ1-1; D is uncertain. The germline V gene encodes CDR1 GTSNPN and CDR2 SVGIG (reference sequence). The CDR3 spans 13 residues. V dropped 0 bases and J dropped 1 base, with 6 bases sitting between them. DNA for the CDR3: TGTGCCTGGAGTGTAAATAGGAACACTGAAGCTTTCTTT. It encodes CAWSVNRNTEAFF.

This chain uses TRBV19 with TRBJ2-2, with 7 bases lining up with TRBD1. Germline V gene lookup returns CDR1 LNHDA and CDR2 SQIVND (reference sequence). V lost 6 bases and J lost 6; bases outside the gene matches: 4. The CDR3 is 13 residues long. CDR3 DNA sequence: TGTGCCAGTAGCCGACAGGGTTCCGGGGAGCTGTTTTTT. Its protein is CASSRQGSGELFF.

This clone was recorded only once. The CDR3 is CASSVFGDSYTYEQYF. Here the CDR3 DNA reads TGTGCCAGCAGCGTATTTGGGGACAGCTACACCTACGAGCAGTACTTC. The chain recombines TRBV9 with TRBJ2-7; TRBD1 matches at 7 bases. The V segment lost 1 base and the J segment 2 bases; nucleotides outside the gene matches: 9. The length of the CDR3 is 16 residues. Per germline, CDR1 SGDLS and CDR2 YYNGEE.

V and J are TRBV7-9 and TRBJ2-2; the match to TRBD2 covers 11 bases. The J segment lost 1 base and the V segment lost 1 base, leaving 5 bases of the junction unmatched. The CDR3 length is 18 residues. Germline CDR1 and CDR2: SEHNR and FQNEAQ (reference sequence). In nucleotides, the CDR3 is TGTGCCAGCAGCTTAGTGATCGGGACTAGCGGGAACACCGGGGAGCTGTTTTTT. This gives the protein CASSLVIGTSGNTGELFF.

This clone appeared once. Different DNA sequences within this sample yield the same CDR3. CDR3 sequence reads: CASSATGNTEAFF. CDR3 DNA sequence: TGTGCCAGCAGCGCGACAGGGAACACTGAAGCTTTCTTT. The chain is built from TRBV9 and TRBJ1-1, with a tentative D call TRBD1 (6 bases). The V and J ends lost 3 bases and 1 base respectively, with 7 bases between them. Germline V gene data show CDR1 as SGDLS and CDR2 as YYNGEE. The CDR3 is 13 amino acids.

The chain combines TRBV2 with TRBJ2-3; 10 nucleotides align to TRBD2. The CDR3 contains 16 residues. Germline lookup yields CDR1 SNHLY and CDR2 FYNNEI. V lost 3 bases, J lost 6 bases, and 9 bases stayed unmatched. The DNA for the CDR3 is TGTGCCAGCAGTGACCCTATAGCGGGAGGCGGGGATACGCAGTATTTT. Residues: CASSDPIAGGGDTQYF.

The CDR3 coding sequence is TGCAGCGTGTCTCAGGGTGTGACTGAAGCTTTCTTT. It codes for CSVSQGVTEAFF. The J gene is TRBJ1-1, the V gene TRBV29-1; possible D gene TRBD1, 5 bases. This CDR3 spans 12 amino acids. Germline V gives CDR1 SQVTM, CDR2 ANQGSEA. Trimming took off 6 bases at V and 5 bases at J, with 13 bases between the two ends.

The V call is TRBV7-3, the J call TRBJ2-1, with D possibly matching TRBD1 (6 bases). CDR3 length equals 17 residues. Trimming took off 1 base at V and 3 bases at J, with 16 bases between the two ends. Per the germline V gene, CDR1 is SGHTA and CDR2 is FQGTGA. The chain's CDR3 is CASSLIGLGTNYNEQFF. The DNA for the CDR3 is TGTGCCAGCAGCTTAATAGGTTTAGGGACAAACTACAATGAGCAGTTCTTC.

The CDR3 loop reads CASSDRSYTEAFF. The CDR3 nucleotides read TGTGCCAGTAGCGACAGAAGCTACACTGAAGCTTTCTTT. J is TRBJ1-1 and V is TRBV19; TRBD1 is a possible D gene (5 bases). The CDR3 totals 13 residues. CDR1 LNHDA and CDR2 SQIVND come from the germline V gene (reference sequence). V was cut by 6 bases and J by 3 bases, with 11 bases left in between.

This clone showed up just once. The chain carries TRBV9 and TRBJ2-5; D unresolved. V gave up 0 bases and J gave up 0 bases, with 6 bases separating them. The germline V gene encodes CDR1 SGDLS and CDR2 YYNGEE. The CDR3 has 14 amino acids. CDR3 in DNA: TGTGCCAGCAGCGTAGGGCAGAACCAAGAGACCCAGTACTTC. Translated: CASSVGQNQETQYF.

The chain carries TRBV9 and TRBJ1-3, with D unclear. Germline CDR1 and CDR2: SGDLS and YYNGEE. This CDR3 region has 15 residues. Trimming shortened V by 3 bases and J by 0 bases, and 10 bases separated the two germline ends. The CDR3 reads CASSGGRDSGNTIYF. For the CDR3, the DNA is TGTGCCAGCAGCGGAGGACGGGACTCTGGAAACACCATATATTTT.

This chain connects TRBV10-3 to TRBJ2-1, with TRBD2 matching over 9 bases. Losses at the gene ends were 5 bases for V and 7 bases for J; bases not matched to a gene: 12. Germline V CDR1 and CDR2: ENHRY, SYGVKD. The length of the CDR3 is 16 residues. CDR3 residues: CAISLLAGAEGNEQFF. The CDR3 DNA follows: TGTGCCATCAGTTTATTAGCGGGAGCGGAGGGGAATGAGCAGTTCTTC.

This chain joins TRBV28 and TRBJ2-7; tentative D call: TRBD2 (6 bases). Germline V gene lookup returns CDR1 MDHEN and CDR2 SYDVKM. Trimming removed 2 bases from V and 5 bases from J, with 13 bases in between. The CDR3 has 14 amino acids. The chain's CDR3 is CASSLRLRGNEQYF. CDR3 coding DNA: TGTGCCAGCAGTTTAAGGTTACGGGGGAACGAGCAGTACTTC.

The genes are TRBV28 and TRBJ1-4; perhaps TRBD1 as D (5 bases). V was shortened by 3 bases and J by 8 bases, with 13 bases between the two germline ends. This CDR3 is 14 amino acids long. Germline V gene sequence: CDR1 MDHEN, CDR2 SYDVKM. The CDR3 nucleotides read TGTGCCAGCAGTTTCAGGAGGGGACGGGAAAAACTGTTTTTT. Residues: CASSFRRGREKLFF.

The chain couples TRBV9 to TRBJ2-2; TRBD1 agrees at 7 bases. The length of the CDR3 is 16 residues. Germline-derived CDR1 and CDR2 are SGDLS and YYNGEE. The trim removed 5 bases at V and 0 bases at J, leaving 7 bases unmatched. The CDR3 sequence is CASSGTALTNTGELFF. The DNA for the CDR3 is TGTGCCAGCAGTGGGACAGCCCTTACGAACACCGGGGAGCTGTTTTTT.

The chain has TRBV7-3 and TRBJ1-1; D is uncertain. This CDR3 has 13 residues. V dropped 1 base and J dropped 1 base, with 4 bases sitting between them. From germline, CDR1 is SGHTA and CDR2 FQGTGA. The DNA for the CDR3 is TGTGCCAGCAGCTTAAACGGGAACACTGAAGCTTTCTTT. Encoded protein: CASSLNGNTEAFF. Full variable domain (remainder filled in from reference TRBV7-3 and TRBJ1-1): GAGVSQTPSNKVTEKGKYVELRCDPISGHTALYWYRQSLGQGPEFLIYFQGTGAADDSGLPNDRFFAVRPEGSVSTLKIQRTERGDSAVYLCASSLNGNTEAFFGQGTRLTVV.

The V call is TRBV2, the J call TRBJ2-4; D uncertain. Between the trimmed V and J ends, which lost 6 bases and 13 bases, there was a span of 10 bases. The CDR3 has 10 residues. The V gene's germline CDR1 is SNHLY and CDR2 FYNNEI. The DNA of the CDR3 is TGTGCCAGCAGCCTAGTTAACCAGTACTTC. This codes for CASSLVNQYF.

The J gene is TRBJ1-1, the V gene TRBV21-1; the tabulated D call, TRBD1, remains unverified against the DNA. TRBV21-1 is designated a pseudogene. The CDR3 is 13 residues long. Here the CDR3 DNA reads TGTGCCAGCAGCAGGGGCCTATACACTGAAGCTTTCTTT. Amino acids: CASSRGLYTEAFF.

The chain is built from TRBV5-1 and TRBJ1-2; perhaps TRBD1 as D (6 bases). The CDR3 length is 14 residues. Trimming took off 4 bases at V and 0 bases at J, with 10 bases between the two ends. Germline V gene lookup returns CDR1 SGHRS and CDR2 YFSETQ. CDR3 sequence: CASSKDSSNYGYTF. CDR3 coding DNA: TGCGCCAGCAGCAAGGACAGTTCTAACTATGGCTACACCTTC. The complete variable domain, with remaining parts taken from reference TRBV5-1 and TRBJ1-2, reads KAGVTQTPRYLIKTRGQQVTLSCSPISGHRSVSWYQQTPGQGLQFLFEYFSETQRNKGNFPGRFSGRQFSNSRSEMNVSTLELGDSALYLCASSKDSSNYGYTFGSGTRLTVV.

The V and J genes are TRBV19 and TRBJ2-2; 9 positions match TRBD1. The CDR3 spans 14 residues. The germline gives CDR1 LNHDA, CDR2 SQIVND (reference sequence). Germline trimming cut 6 bases from V and 7 bases from J; bases unmatched to any gene: 6. In DNA, the CDR3 is TGTGCCAGTAGATGGGACAGGGAAATCGGGGAGCTGTTTTTT. Encoded protein: CASRWDREIGELFF.

The chain employs TRBV5-1 and TRBJ1-2; 10 nucleotides line up with TRBD1. CDR1 and CDR2 from the germline V gene are SGHRS and YFSETQ. J lost 4 bases, V lost 4 bases, and 4 bases had no gene match. CDR3 length equals 14 residues. CDR3 region: CASSTGTGVYGYTF. The CDR3 bases are TGCGCCAGCAGCACCGGGACAGGGGTCTATGGCTACACCTTC. Looking up the rest from reference TRBV5-1 and TRBJ1-2 gives the full variable domain: KAGVTQTPRYLIKTRGQQVTLSCSPISGHRSVSWYQQTPGQGLQFLFEYFSETQRNKGNFPGRFSGRQFSNSRSEMNVSTLELGDSALYLCASSTGTGVYGYTFGSGTRLTVV.

This rearrangement joins TRBV27 to TRBJ1-1; D remains ambiguous. Germline V gene sequence: CDR1 MNHEY, CDR2 SMNVEV (reference sequence). V was cut by 3 bases and J by 0 bases, with 8 bases left in between. CDR3 size: 14 residues. The CDR3 spells CASSFSEVNTEAFF. The CDR3 DNA reads TGTGCCAGCAGTTTTTCTGAGGTGAACACTGAAGCTTTCTTT.

The chain uses TRBV7-9 and TRBJ2-1; maybe TRBD2 (5 bases). Germline V gives CDR1 SEHNR, CDR2 FQNEAQ (reference sequence). The V end lost 1 base, the J end lost 4 bases, and 11 bases lay between the germline ends. The CDR3 spans 15 residues. The CDR3 here is CASSLVDGKYNEQFF. The DNA for the CDR3 is TGTGCCAGCAGCTTAGTTGACGGGAAGTACAATGAGCAGTTCTTC.

The chain couples TRBV7-3 to TRBJ2-7; D may be TRBD2 (6 bases). Trimming stripped 2 bases from V and 3 bases from J, with 14 bases between. CDR3 length equals 15 residues. Germline lookup yields CDR1 SGHTA and CDR2 FQGTGA. The chain's CDR3 is CASSLPPGGDYEQYF. CDR3 DNA sequence: TGTGCCAGCAGCTTACCACCAGGCGGGGACTACGAGCAGTACTTC.

This clone was recorded once. The rearrangement uses TRBV7-2 and TRBJ2-7; the D is unclear. This CDR3 spans 13 amino acids. Trimming left V 4 bases short and J 3 bases short, with 10 bases between. In germline, CDR1 is SGHTA, CDR2 FQGNSA. CDR3 coding DNA: TGTGCCAGCAGCTCCCCTCCCCGCTACGAGCAGTACTTC. Its protein product is CASSSPPRYEQYF.

This rearrangement joins TRBV4-1 to TRBJ2-7; 8 bases fit TRBD2. Losses at the gene ends were 3 bases for V and 0 bases for J; bases not matched to a gene: 4. Germline CDR1 reads MGHRA; CDR2 reads YSYEKL. The CDR3 runs 15 residues. CDR3 sequence: CASSQSSGNSYEQYF. Written as DNA, the CDR3 is TGCGCCAGCAGCCAGAGTAGCGGGAACTCCTACGAGCAGTACTTC.

The gene calls are TRBV5-1 and TRBJ2-2, with a weak D call TRBD1 (6 bases). The CDR3 is 15 residues long. CDR1 and CDR2 from the germline V gene are SGHRS and YFSETQ. The V end lost 0 bases, the J end lost 2 bases, and 8 bases lay between the germline ends. The CDR3 loop reads CASSLAGTNTGELFF. CDR3 in DNA: TGCGCCAGCAGCTTGGCAGGGACAAACACCGGGGAGCTGTTTTTT.

The chain links TRBV30 to TRBJ2-1, with D uncertain. The V end lost 1 base, the J end lost 0 bases, and 19 bases lay between the germline ends. Looked up from germline, CDR1 is GTSNPN and CDR2 is SVGIG (reference sequence). The CDR3 sequence is 18 residues long. The CDR3: CAWSGLGQINPSYNEQFF. The CDR3 coding sequence is TGTGCCTGGAGTGGGCTAGGCCAAATCAACCCCTCCTACAATGAGCAGTTCTTC.

The chain carries TRBV9 and TRBJ2-1, with 8 bases that match TRBD2. J lost 0 bases, V lost 3 bases, and 5 bases had no gene match. The V gene's germline CDR1 is SGDLS and CDR2 YYNGEE. This CDR3 spans 16 amino acids. CDR3 loop: CASSAISGISYNEQFF. DNA for the CDR3: TGTGCCAGCAGCGCCATTAGCGGGATCTCCTACAATGAGCAGTTCTTC.

The chain recombines TRBV5-1 with TRBJ1-2, with 9 bases lining up with TRBD1. Germline V gene lookup returns CDR1 SGHRS and CDR2 YFSETQ. The CDR3 length is 16 residues. V gave up 0 bases and J gave up 7 bases; unmatched junction bases: 10. The CDR3 DNA is TGCGCCAGCAGCTTGGGGCCCGGGACAGGGAGGAGTGGCTACACCTTC. It translates to CASSLGPGTGRSGYTF. The full variable domain, rest sourced from reference TRBV5-1 and TRBJ1-2, is KAGVTQTPRYLIKTRGQQVTLSCSPISGHRSVSWYQQTPGQGLQFLFEYFSETQRNKGNFPGRFSGRQFSNSRSEMNVSTLELGDSALYLCASSLGPGTGRSGYTFGSGTRLTVV.